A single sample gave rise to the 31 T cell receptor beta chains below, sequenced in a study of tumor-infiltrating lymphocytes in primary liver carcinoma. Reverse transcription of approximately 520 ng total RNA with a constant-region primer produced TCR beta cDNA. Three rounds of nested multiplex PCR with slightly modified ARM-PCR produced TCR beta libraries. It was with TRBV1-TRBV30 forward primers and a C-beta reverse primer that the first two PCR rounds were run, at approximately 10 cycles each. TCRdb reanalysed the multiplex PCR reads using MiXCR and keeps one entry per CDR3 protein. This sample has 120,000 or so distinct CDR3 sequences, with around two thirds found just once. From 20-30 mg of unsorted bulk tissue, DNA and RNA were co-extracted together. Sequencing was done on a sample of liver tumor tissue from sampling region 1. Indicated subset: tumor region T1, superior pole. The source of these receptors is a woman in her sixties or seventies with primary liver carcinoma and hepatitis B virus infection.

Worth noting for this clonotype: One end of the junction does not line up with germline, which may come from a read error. The CDR3 region is CAASNRSGVGGYIF. DNA of the CDR3: TGTGCCGCCTCTAACAGGAGTGGGGTCGGGGGCTACATCTTC. This chain joins TRBV12-3 or TRBV12-4 and TRBJ1-2, with D possibly matching TRBD1 (6 bases). This CDR3 has 14 residues.

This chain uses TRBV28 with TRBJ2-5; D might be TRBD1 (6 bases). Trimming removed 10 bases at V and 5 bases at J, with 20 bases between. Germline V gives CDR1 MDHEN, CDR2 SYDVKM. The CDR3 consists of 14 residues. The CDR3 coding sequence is TGTGCCACAGTAACAGGGCTGGTGAGGGAGACCCAGTACTTC. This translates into CATVTGLVRETQYF.

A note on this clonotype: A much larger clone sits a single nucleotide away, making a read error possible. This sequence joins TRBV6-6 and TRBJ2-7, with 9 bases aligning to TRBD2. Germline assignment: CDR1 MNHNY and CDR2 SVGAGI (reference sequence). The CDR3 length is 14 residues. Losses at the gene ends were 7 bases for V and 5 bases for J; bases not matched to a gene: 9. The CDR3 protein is CASTSGGRADEQYF. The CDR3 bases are TGTGCCAGCACTTCGGGCGGGAGGGCCGACGAGCAGTACTTC.

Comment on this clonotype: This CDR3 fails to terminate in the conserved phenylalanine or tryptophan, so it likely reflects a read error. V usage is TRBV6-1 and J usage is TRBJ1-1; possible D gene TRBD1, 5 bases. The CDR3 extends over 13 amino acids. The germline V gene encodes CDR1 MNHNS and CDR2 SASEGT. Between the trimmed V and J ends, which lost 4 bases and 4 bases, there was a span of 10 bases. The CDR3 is CASSGQIFTEAFL. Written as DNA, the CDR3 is TGTGCCAGCAGTGGACAGATTTTCACTGAAGCTTTCTTA.

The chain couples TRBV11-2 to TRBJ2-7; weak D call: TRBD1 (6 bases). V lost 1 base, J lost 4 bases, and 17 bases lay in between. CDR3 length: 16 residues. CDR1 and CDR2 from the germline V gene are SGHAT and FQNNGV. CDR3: CASSLVGTRGGYEQYF. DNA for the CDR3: TGTGCCAGCAGCTTAGTTGGGACAAGGGGCGGATACGAGCAGTACTTC.

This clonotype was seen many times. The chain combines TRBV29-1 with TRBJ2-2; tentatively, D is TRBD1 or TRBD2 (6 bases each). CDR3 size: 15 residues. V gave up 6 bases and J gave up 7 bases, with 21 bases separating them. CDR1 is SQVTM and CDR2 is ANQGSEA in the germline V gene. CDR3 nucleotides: TGCAGCGTCCAGGGGACGGGGCGGCGGGACGGGGAGCTGTTTTTT. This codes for CSVQGTGRRDGELFF.

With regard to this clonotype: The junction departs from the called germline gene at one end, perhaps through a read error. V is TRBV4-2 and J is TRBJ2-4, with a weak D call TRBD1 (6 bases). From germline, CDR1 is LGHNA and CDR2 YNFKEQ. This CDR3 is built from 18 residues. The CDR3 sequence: CTSSHSYTTGTAKNIQYF. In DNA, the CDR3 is TGTACCAGCAGCCATTCCTACACAACAGGGACAGCCAAAAACATTCAGTACTTC.

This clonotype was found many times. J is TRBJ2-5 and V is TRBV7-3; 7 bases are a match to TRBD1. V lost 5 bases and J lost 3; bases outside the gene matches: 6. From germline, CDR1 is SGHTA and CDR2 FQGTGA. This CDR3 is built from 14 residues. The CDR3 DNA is TGTGCCAGCAGCCCGACAGGGAGTAAAGAGACCCAGTACTTC. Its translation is CASSPTGSKETQYF.

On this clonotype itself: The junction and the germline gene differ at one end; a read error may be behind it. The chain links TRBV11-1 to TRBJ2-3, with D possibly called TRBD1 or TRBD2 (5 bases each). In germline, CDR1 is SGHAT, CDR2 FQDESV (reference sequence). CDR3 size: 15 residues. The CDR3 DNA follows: TGTGCCTGCAGTTTGGGGCCGGGACGCACAGATACGCAGTATTTT. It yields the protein CACSLGPGRTDTQYF. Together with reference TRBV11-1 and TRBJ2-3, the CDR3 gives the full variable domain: EAEVAQSPRYKITEKSQAVAFWCDPISGHATLYWYRQILGQGPELLVQFQDESVVDDSQLPKDRFSAERLKGVDSTLKIQPAELGDSAMYLCACSLGPGRTDTQYFGPGTRLTVL.

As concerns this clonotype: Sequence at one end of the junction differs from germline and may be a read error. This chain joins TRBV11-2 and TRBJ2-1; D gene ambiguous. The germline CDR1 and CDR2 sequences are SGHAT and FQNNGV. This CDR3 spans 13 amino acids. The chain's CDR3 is CTSSLESASEQFF. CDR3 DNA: TGTACCAGCAGCTTAGAGTCAGCGAGTGAACAGTTCTTC.

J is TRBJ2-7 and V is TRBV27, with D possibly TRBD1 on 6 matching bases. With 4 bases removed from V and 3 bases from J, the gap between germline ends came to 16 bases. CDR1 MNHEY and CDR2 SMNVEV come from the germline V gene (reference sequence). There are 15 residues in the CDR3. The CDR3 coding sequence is TGTGCCAGCAGTTCGACAGGAGGACGGGTCTACGAGCAGTACTTC. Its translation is CASSSTGGRVYEQYF.

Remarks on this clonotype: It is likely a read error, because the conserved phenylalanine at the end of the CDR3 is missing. The DNA for the CDR3 is TGTAGCGTCCGACGGGGAGGGGAAGACACTGAAGCTTTCTCT. This codes for CSVRRGGEDTEAFS. This chain connects TRBV29-1 to TRBJ1-1, with a tentative D call TRBD1 (5 bases). The germline V gene has CDR1 SQVTM and CDR2 ANQGSEA. The CDR3 is made up of 14 amino acids.

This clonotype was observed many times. The CDR3 DNA follows: TGTGCCAGCAGCCCACGGGGCATCAACACTGAAGCTTTCTTT. It specifies CASSPRGINTEAFF. This sequence joins TRBV12-3 or TRBV12-4 and TRBJ1-1; D perhaps matches TRBD1 (5 bases). CDR3 length: 14 amino acids. The germline V and J ends were trimmed by 6 bases and 2 bases, with 13 bases remaining between them.

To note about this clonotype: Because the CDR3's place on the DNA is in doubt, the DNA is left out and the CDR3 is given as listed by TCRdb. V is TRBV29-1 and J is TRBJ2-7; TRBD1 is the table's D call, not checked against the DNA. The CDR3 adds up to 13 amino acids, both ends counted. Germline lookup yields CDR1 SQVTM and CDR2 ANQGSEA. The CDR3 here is CSVGDGAFCEQYF.

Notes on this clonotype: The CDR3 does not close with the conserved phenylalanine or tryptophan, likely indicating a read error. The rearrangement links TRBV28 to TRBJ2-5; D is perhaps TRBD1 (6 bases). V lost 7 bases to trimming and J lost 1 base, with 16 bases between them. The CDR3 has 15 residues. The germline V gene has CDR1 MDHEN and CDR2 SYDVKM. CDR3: CASTTRRGPQETQYL. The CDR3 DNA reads TGTGCCAGCACCACCCGCAGGGGTCCCCAAGAGACCCAGTACCTC.

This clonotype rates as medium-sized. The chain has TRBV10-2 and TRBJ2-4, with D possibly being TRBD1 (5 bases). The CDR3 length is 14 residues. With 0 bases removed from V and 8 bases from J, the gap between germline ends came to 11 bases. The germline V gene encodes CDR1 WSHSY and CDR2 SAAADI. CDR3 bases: TGCGCCAGCAGTGAGTCAAGGGGATGGGACATTCAGTACTTC. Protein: CASSESRGWDIQYF.

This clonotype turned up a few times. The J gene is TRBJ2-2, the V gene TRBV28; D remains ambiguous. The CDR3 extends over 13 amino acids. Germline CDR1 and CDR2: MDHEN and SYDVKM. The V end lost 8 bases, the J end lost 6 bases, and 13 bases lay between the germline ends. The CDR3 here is CASAKTESGELFF. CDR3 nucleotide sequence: TGTGCCAGCGCGAAAACAGAATCCGGGGAGCTGTTTTTT.

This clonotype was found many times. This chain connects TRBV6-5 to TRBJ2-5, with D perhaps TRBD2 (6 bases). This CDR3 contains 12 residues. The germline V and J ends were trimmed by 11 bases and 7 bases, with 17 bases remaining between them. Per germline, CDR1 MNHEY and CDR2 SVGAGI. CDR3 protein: CAAQEFGGTQYF. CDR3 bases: TGTGCCGCACAGGAGTTCGGGGGGACCCAGTACTTC.

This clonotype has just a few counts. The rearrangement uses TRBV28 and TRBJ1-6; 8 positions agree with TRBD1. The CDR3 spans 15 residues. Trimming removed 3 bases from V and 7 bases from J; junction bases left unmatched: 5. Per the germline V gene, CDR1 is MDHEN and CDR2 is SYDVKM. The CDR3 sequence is CASSLSDRGNSPLHF. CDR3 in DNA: TGTGCCAGCAGTTTGTCAGACAGGGGAAATTCACCCCTCCACTTT.

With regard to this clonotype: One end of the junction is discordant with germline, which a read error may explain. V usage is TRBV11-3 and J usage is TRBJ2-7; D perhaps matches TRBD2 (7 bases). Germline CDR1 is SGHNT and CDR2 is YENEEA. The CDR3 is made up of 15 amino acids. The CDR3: CASSPGTGGSYVQYF. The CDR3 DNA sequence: TGTGCCAGCAGCCCCGGGACGGGGGGCAGCTACGTGCAGTACTTC.

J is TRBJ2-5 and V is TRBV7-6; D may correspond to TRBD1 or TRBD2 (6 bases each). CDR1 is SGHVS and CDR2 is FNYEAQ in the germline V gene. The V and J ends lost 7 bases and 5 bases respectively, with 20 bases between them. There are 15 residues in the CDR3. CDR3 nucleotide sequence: TGTGCCAGCACCTTTCTCGCTGGAGGGGGGGAGACCCAGTACTTC. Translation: CASTFLAGGGETQYF.

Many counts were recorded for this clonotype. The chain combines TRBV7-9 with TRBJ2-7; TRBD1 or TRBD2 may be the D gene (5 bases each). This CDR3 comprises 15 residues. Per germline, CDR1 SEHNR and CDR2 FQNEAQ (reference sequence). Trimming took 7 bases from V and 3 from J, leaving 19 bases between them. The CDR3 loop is CASTQGGGFSYEQYF. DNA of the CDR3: TGTGCCAGCACCCAGGGTGGGGGATTTAGCTACGAGCAGTACTTC.

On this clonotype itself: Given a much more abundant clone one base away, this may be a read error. CDR3: CASSLAGRRPMYQETKYF. The CDR3 DNA reads TGTGCCAGCAGTTTAGCGGGCAGGCGGCCAATGTACCAAGAGACCAAGTACTTC. The chain is built from TRBV12-3 or TRBV12-4 and TRBJ2-5; unclear D gene. The CDR3 spans 18 residues.

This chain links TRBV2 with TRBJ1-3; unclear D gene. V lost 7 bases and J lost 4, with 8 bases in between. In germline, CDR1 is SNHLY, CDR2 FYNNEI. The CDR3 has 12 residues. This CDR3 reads CASTLQGNTIYF. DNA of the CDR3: TGTGCCAGCACCCTACAGGGAAACACCATATATTTT.

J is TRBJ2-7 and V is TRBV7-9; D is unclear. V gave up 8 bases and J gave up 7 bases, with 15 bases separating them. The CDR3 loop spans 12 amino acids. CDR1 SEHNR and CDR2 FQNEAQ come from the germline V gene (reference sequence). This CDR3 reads CASWRTDGEQYF. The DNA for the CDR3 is TGTGCCAGCTGGCGGACGGACGGGGAGCAGTACTTC.

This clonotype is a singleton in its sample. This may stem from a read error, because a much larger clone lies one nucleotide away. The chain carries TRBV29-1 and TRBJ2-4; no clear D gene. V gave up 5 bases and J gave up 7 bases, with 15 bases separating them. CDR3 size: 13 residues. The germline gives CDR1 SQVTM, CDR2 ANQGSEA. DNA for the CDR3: TGCAGCGTTAAAGCCCCCAGCGATAACATTCAGTACTTC. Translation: CSVKAPSDNIQYF.

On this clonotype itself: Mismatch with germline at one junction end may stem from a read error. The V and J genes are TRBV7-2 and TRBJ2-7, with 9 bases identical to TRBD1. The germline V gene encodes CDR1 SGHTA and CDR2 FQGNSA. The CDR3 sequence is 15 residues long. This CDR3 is CASSPQDRGVYEQYF. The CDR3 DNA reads TGCGCCAGCAGCCCCCAGGACAGGGGAGTCTACGAGCAGTACTTC. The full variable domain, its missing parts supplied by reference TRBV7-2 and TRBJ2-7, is GAGVSQSPSNKVTEKGKDVELRCDPISGHTALYWYRQSLGQGLEFLIYFQGNSAPDKSGLPSDRFSAERTGGSVSTLTIQRTQQEDSAVYLCASSPQDRGVYEQYFGPGTRLTVT.

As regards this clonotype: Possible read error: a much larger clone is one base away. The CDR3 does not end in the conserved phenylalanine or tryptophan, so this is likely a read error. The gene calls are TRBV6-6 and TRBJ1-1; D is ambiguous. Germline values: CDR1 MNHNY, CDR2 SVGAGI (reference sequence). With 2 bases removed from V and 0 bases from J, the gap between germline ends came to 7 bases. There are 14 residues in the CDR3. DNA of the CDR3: TGTGCCAGCAGTTACGGACCACTGAACACTGAAGCTTTCATT. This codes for CASSYGPLNTEAFI.

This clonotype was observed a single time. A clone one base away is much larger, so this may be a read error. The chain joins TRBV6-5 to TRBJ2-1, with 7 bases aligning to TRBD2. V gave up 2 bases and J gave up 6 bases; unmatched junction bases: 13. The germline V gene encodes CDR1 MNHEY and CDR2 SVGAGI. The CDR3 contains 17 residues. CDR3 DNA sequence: TGTGCCAGCAGTTACAGGGTGGGAGGGCCGATGGGCAATGAGCAGTTCTTC. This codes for CASSYRVGGPMGNEQFF.

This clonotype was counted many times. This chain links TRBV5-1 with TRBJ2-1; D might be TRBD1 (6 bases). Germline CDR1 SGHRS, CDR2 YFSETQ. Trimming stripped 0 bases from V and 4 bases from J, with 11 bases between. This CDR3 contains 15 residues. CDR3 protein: CASSLEGEPYNEQFF. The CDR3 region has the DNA TGCGCCAGCAGCTTGGAGGGGGAACCTTACAATGAGCAGTTCTTC.

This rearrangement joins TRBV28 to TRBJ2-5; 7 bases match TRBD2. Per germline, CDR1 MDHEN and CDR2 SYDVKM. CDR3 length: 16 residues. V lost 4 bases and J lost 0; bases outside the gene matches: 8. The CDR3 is CASSSRPGTNQETQYF. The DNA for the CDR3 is TGTGCCAGCAGTTCCCGCCCCGGGACTAACCAAGAGACCCAGTACTTC.